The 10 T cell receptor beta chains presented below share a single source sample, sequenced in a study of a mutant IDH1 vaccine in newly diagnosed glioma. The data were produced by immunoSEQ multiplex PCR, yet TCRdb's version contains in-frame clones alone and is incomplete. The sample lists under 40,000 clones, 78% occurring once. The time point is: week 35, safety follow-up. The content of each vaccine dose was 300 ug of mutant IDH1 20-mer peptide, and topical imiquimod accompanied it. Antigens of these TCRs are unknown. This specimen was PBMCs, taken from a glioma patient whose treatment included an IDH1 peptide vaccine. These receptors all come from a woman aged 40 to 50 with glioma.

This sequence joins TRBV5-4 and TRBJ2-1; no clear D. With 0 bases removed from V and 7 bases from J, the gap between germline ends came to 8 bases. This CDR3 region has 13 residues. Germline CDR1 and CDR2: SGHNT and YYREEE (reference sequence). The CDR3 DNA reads TGTGCCAGCAGCTTGGCCGACTGGAATGAGCAGTTCTTC. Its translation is CASSLADWNEQFF.

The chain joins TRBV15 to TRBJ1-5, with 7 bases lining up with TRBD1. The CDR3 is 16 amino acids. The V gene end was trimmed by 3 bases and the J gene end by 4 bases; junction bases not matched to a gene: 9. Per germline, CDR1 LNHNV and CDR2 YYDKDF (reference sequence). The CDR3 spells CATSRWRGQGNQPQHF. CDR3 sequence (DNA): TGTGCCACCAGCAGGTGGAGGGGGCAAGGTAATCAGCCCCAGCATTTT.

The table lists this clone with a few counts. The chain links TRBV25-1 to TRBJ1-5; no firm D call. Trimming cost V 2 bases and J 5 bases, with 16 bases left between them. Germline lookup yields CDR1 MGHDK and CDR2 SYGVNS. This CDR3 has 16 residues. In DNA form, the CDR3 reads TGTGCCAGCAGTGAACTCACCTCTAGGGAGGATCAGCCCCAGCATTTT. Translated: CASSELTSREDQPQHF.

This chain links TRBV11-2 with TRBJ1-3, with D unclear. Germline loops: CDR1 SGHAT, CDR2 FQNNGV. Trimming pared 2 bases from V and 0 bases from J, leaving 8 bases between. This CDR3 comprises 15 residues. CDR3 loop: CASSLSWSSGNTIYF. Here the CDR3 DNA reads TGTGCCAGCAGCTTAAGTTGGAGCTCTGGAAACACCATATATTTT.

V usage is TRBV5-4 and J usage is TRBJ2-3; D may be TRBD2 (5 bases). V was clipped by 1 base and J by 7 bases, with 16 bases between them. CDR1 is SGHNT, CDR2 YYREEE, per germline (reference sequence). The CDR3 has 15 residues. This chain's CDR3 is CASSLTSSVSNTQYF. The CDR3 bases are TGTGCCAGCAGCTTGACTAGTTCCGTTAGCAATACGCAGTATTTT.

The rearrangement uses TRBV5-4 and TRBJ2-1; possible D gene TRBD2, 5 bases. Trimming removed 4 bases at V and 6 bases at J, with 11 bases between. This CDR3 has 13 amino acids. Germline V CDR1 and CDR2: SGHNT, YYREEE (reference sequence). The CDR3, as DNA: TGTGCCAGCAGCCAGGACTTGACCAATGAGCAGTTCTTC. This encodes CASSQDLTNEQFF.

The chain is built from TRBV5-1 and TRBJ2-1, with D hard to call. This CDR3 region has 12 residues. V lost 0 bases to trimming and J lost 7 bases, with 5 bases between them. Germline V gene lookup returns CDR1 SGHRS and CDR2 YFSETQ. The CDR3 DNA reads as TGCGCCAGCAGCTTGGTTTCGAATGAGCAGTTCTTC. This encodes CASSLVSNEQFF.

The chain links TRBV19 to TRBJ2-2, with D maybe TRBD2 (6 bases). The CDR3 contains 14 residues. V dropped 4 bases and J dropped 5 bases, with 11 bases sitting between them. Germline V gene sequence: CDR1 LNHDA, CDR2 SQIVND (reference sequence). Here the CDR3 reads CASSNRDFTGELFF. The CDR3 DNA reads TGTGCCAGTAGTAACCGGGACTTTACCGGGGAGCTGTTTTTT.

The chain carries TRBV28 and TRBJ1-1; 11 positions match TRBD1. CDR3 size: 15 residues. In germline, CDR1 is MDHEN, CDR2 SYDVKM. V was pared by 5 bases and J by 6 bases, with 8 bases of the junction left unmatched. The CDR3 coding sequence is TGTGCCAGCAGTGCCCCCTGGACAGGGGGCTCTGAAGCTTTCTTT. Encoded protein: CASSAPWTGGSEAFF.

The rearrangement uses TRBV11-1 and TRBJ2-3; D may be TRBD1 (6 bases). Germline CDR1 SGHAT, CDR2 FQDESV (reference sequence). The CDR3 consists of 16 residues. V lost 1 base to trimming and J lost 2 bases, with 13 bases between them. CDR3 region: CASSLGTALSTDTQYF. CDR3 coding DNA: TGTGCCAGCAGCTTAGGGACAGCCTTATCCACAGATACGCAGTATTTT.